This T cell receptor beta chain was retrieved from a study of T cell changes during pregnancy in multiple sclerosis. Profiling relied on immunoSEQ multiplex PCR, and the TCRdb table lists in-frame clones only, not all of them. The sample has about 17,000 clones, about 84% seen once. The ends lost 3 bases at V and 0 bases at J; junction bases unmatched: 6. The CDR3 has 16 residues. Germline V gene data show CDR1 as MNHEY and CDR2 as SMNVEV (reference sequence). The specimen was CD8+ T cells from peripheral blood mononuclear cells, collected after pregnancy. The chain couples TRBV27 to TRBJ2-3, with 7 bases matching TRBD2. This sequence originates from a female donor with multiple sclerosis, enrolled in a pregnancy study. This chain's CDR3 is CASSFSLAESTDTQYF. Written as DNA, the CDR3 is TGTGCCAGCAGTTTCTCTCTAGCGGAGAGCACAGATACGCAGTATTTT.